The 26 T cell receptor beta chains listed next were all sequenced from one sample in a study of cytomegalovirus exposure and HLA in healthy donors. This PCR relied on a set of 60 Vbeta primers and 13 Jbeta primers. Sequencing used immunoSEQ multiplex PCR; TCRdb keeps in-frame clones, though not all of them. This sample's table has more than 95,000 clones. The specimen sequenced was PBMCs. Receptors originate from a young man in good health and CMV-seronegative.

This chain joins TRBV19 and TRBJ1-4; 9 bases agree with TRBD1. Germline V gives CDR1 LNHDA, CDR2 SQIVND (reference sequence). CDR3 length: 15 amino acids. After removal of 4 bases from V and 8 bases from J, the junction contained 8 bases not matched to a gene. This chain's CDR3 is CASSTDRGWNEKLFF. DNA of the CDR3: TGTGCCAGTAGTACCGACAGGGGGTGGAACGAAAAACTGTTTTTT.

The chain recombines TRBV5-1 with TRBJ1-5; possible D gene TRBD1, 6 bases. The CDR3 has 15 amino acids. V lost 3 bases, J lost 1 base, and 11 bases lay in between. Germline V gene lookup returns CDR1 SGHRS and CDR2 YFSETQ. The CDR3 here is CASSYRGASNQPQHF. The CDR3 DNA follows: TGCGCCAGCAGCTATCGGGGGGCGAGCAATCAGCCCCAGCATTTT.

The V call is TRBV19, the J call TRBJ1-5; possibly TRBD1 for D (6 bases). The CDR3 runs to 14 residues. The V end lost 5 bases, the J end lost 1 base, and 9 bases lay between the germline ends. The germline V gene encodes CDR1 LNHDA and CDR2 SQIVND (reference sequence). CDR3 nucleotides: TGTGCCAGTAGTTTCACAGGGAGCAATCAGCCCCAGCATTTT. Protein: CASSFTGSNQPQHF.

As DNA, the CDR3 is TGTGCCAGTAGTATTGGGGGACAGGGGATGTACGAGCAGTACTTC. Protein sequence: CASSIGGQGMYEQYF. V and J are TRBV19 and TRBJ2-7, with 10 bases matching TRBD1. Germline lookup yields CDR1 LNHDA and CDR2 SQIVND (reference sequence). The V segment lost 3 bases and the J segment 4 bases; nucleotides outside the gene matches: 6. The CDR3 spans 15 residues.

The chain combines TRBV7-8 with TRBJ1-5; 7 bases line up with TRBD1. Unmatched junction bases numbered 11, after V lost 1 base and J lost 2 bases. The germline gives CDR1 SGHVS, CDR2 FQNEAQ. The CDR3 has 18 residues. The CDR3 nucleotides are TGTGCCAGCAGCTTAGGAGTGACAGGGTGGGATGGCAATCAGCCCCAGCATTTT. Translating it yields CASSLGVTGWDGNQPQHF. The full variable domain, its missing parts supplied by reference TRBV7-8 and TRBJ1-5, is GAGVSQSPRYKVAKRGQDVALRCDPISGHVSLFWYQQALGQGPEFLTYFQNEAQLDKSGLPSDRFFAERPEGSVSTLKIQRTQQEDSAVYLCASSLGVTGWDGNQPQHFGDGTRLSIL.

V usage is TRBV6-1 and J usage is TRBJ1-1; the D is unclear. Per germline, CDR1 MNHNS and CDR2 SASEGT. V was shortened by 6 bases and J by 1 base, with 9 bases between the two germline ends. There are 13 residues in the CDR3. The CDR3 DNA sequence: TGTGCCAGCAGCGCCCGCGGGAACACTGAAGCTTTCTTT. It yields the protein CASSARGNTEAFF.

The genes are TRBV2 and TRBJ1-1; perhaps TRBD1 as D (5 bases). The V end was cut by 6 bases, the J end by 5 bases, with 10 bases between. This CDR3 has 12 amino acids. Germline values: CDR1 SNHLY, CDR2 FYNNEI. CDR3 coding DNA: TGTGCCAGCAGGGGGCGTTTGACTGAAGCTTTCTTT. It specifies CASRGRLTEAFF.

The V and J genes are TRBV19 and TRBJ1-1, with 9 bases that match TRBD1. With V trimmed by 8 bases and J by 1 base, 2 bases remained unmatched. The CDR3 is made up of 13 amino acids. The germline V gene encodes CDR1 LNHDA and CDR2 SQIVND (reference sequence). For the CDR3, the DNA is TGTGCCAGTCGGGACAGGGCGAACACTGAAGCTTTCTTT. Translated, it gives CASRDRANTEAFF.

This chain links TRBV6-5 with TRBJ1-2; TRBD1 is a possible D gene (5 bases). CDR1 and CDR2 (germline): MNHEY, SVGAGI. V was shortened by 4 bases and J by 4 bases, with 13 bases between the two germline ends. CDR3 length: 14 residues. The CDR3 sequence is CASSSRTPVYGYTF. As DNA, the CDR3 is TGTGCCAGCAGTTCCAGGACACCTGTCTATGGCTACACCTTC.

Of note for this clone: At one of its ends the junction is not consistent with the germline gene, which may arise from a read error. V usage is TRBV7-9 and J usage is TRBJ2-3; TRBD2 might be the D (5 bases). The V gene's germline CDR1 is SEHNR and CDR2 FQNEAQ (reference sequence). The length of the CDR3 is 13 residues. The CDR3 DNA follows: TGTGCCAGCAGCCTAGCCTCCCTAGATACGCAGTATTTT. Protein: CASSLASLDTQYF.

This chain connects TRBV2 to TRBJ1-2; a weak D match, TRBD1 (5 bases). This CDR3 has 13 residues. V dropped 8 bases and J dropped 6 bases, with 16 bases sitting between them. Germline CDR1 reads SNHLY; CDR2 reads FYNNEI. CDR3 nucleotide sequence: TGTGCCAGCCTGCTTTTGGGGCTCGATGGCTACACCTTC. Encoded protein: CASLLLGLDGYTF. Full variable domain (remainder filled in from reference TRBV2 and TRBJ1-2): EPEVTQTPSHQVTQMGQEVILRCVPISNHLYFYWYRQILGQKVEFLVSFYNNEISEKSEIFDDQFSVERPDGSNFTLKIRSTKLEDSAMYFCASLLLGLDGYTFGSGTRLTVV.

The chain uses TRBV19 and TRBJ2-1; possibly TRBD2 for D (6 bases). The germline V gene has CDR1 LNHDA and CDR2 SQIVND (reference sequence). Between the trimmed V and J ends, which lost 11 bases and 7 bases, there was a span of 21 bases. There are 14 residues in the CDR3. CDR3 in DNA: TGTGCCGTAGGGTTGCGGGGAGTGTTAAATGAGCAGTTCTTC. It specifies CAVGLRGVLNEQFF.

The genes are TRBV6-5 and TRBJ1-6; TRBD1 might be the D (6 bases). Per germline, CDR1 MNHEY and CDR2 SVGAGI. This CDR3 has 12 residues. V shed 8 bases and J shed 10 bases, with 12 bases lying between them. The CDR3 here is CASQGPGSPLHF. Here the CDR3 DNA reads TGTGCCAGCCAGGGGCCAGGGTCACCCCTCCACTTT.

The J gene is TRBJ2-7, the V gene TRBV5-1; the match to TRBD2 covers 9 bases. Germline trimming cut 2 bases from V and 1 base from J; bases unmatched to any gene: 4. This CDR3 has 15 amino acids. From germline, CDR1 is SGHRS and CDR2 YFSETQ. CDR3 sequence: CASSFISGGSYEQYF. In nucleotides, the CDR3 is TGCGCCAGCAGCTTTATTAGCGGGGGTTCCTACGAGCAGTACTTC.

CDR3 in amino acids: CAISDGRGHNSSYEQYF. In nucleotides, the CDR3 is TGTGCCATCAGTGACGGCAGGGGTCATAATAGCTCCTACGAGCAGTACTTC. The V call is TRBV10-3, the J call TRBJ2-7; a weak D match, TRBD1 (6 bases). With 3 bases removed from V and 0 bases from J, the gap between germline ends came to 18 bases. Germline V gene lookup returns CDR1 ENHRY and CDR2 SYGVKD. The CDR3 contains 17 residues.

The CDR3 loop is CASGGRQDRGFNYGYTF. Written as DNA, the CDR3 is TGTGCCAGCGGGGGCCGTCAGGACAGGGGGTTTAACTATGGCTACACCTTC. The chain employs TRBV9 and TRBJ1-2; 10 bases align to TRBD1. The J segment lost 1 base and the V segment lost 7 bases, leaving 13 bases of the junction unmatched. Germline values: CDR1 SGDLS, CDR2 YYNGEE. The CDR3 is 17 residues long.

J is TRBJ1-1 and V is TRBV5-1; 8 bases line up with TRBD1. Unmatched junction bases numbered 9, after V lost 3 bases and J lost 5 bases. The V gene's germline CDR1 is SGHRS and CDR2 YFSETQ. The CDR3 spans 15 residues. CDR3 protein: CASSSRGRGGTEAFF. Here the CDR3 DNA reads TGCGCCAGCAGCTCCAGGGGGCGGGGAGGTACTGAAGCTTTCTTT.

This chain connects TRBV28 to TRBJ1-5; the D gene is possibly TRBD1 (5 bases). Germline V gene data show CDR1 as MDHEN and CDR2 as SYDVKM. Trimming removed 3 bases at V and 3 bases at J, with 12 bases between. The CDR3 sequence is 15 residues long. CDR3 nucleotides: TGTGCCAGCAGTTTTATCCAGGGATCCAATCAGCCCCAGCATTTT. Translation: CASSFIQGSNQPQHF. The full variable domain, completed using reference TRBV28 and TRBJ1-5, is DVKVTQSSRYLVKRTGEKVFLECVQDMDHENMFWYRQDPGLGLRLIYFSYDVKMKEKGDIPEGYSVSREKKERFSLILESASTNQTSMYLCASSFIQGSNQPQHFGDGTRLSIL.

In DNA, the CDR3 is TGTGCCAGCAGCTTAGCAGGAGGTTATACTGAAGCTTTCTTT. This translates into CASSLAGGYTEAFF. J is TRBJ1-1 and V is TRBV7-2; D uncertain. CDR1 and CDR2 from the germline V gene are SGHTA and FQGNSA. The length of the CDR3 is 14 residues. V lost 0 bases to trimming and J lost 5 bases, with 10 bases between them.

The genes are TRBV30 and TRBJ2-4; D is perhaps TRBD1 (6 bases). Trimming stripped 2 bases from V and 0 bases from J, with 14 bases between. The CDR3 sequence is 16 residues long. CDR1 and CDR2 (germline): GTSNPN, SVGIG (reference sequence). The CDR3 sequence: CAWSPRGPKAKNIQYF. DNA of the CDR3: TGTGCCTGGAGTCCCAGGGGCCCAAAAGCCAAAAACATTCAGTACTTC.

This chain connects TRBV6-1 to TRBJ2-7, with 7 bases identical to TRBD1. Germline CDR1 and CDR2: MNHNS and SASEGT. V lost 0 bases, J lost 0 bases, and 2 bases stayed unmatched. The CDR3 contains 15 residues. CDR3 sequence reads: CASSEASGGSYEQYF. The CDR3 DNA sequence: TGTGCCAGCAGTGAAGCGTCAGGGGGCTCCTACGAGCAGTACTTC.

The chain is built from TRBV7-9 and TRBJ2-7; weak D call: TRBD1 (5 bases). From germline, CDR1 is SEHNR and CDR2 FQNEAQ (reference sequence). The V end was cut by 4 bases, the J end by 2 bases, with 9 bases between. The CDR3 has 13 amino acids. CDR3 region: CASSWTQTYEQYF. The CDR3 region has the DNA TGTGCCAGCAGCTGGACACAGACCTACGAGCAGTACTTC.

The V call is TRBV5-1, the J call TRBJ1-1; D is undetermined. This CDR3 has 13 residues. The V end was cut by 7 bases, the J end by 2 bases, with 12 bases between. CDR1 and CDR2 from the germline V gene are SGHRS and YFSETQ. CDR3 nucleotide sequence: TGCGCCAGCCTCAGTGGAGCTAACACTGAAGCTTTCTTT. Amino acids: CASLSGANTEAFF.

V usage is TRBV5-4 and J usage is TRBJ2-3; 10 bases are a match to TRBD1. There are 16 residues in the CDR3. The germline CDR1 and CDR2 sequences are SGHNT and YYREEE (reference sequence). J gave up 3 bases and V 4 bases, and 8 bases lay outside the gene matches. The CDR3 nucleotides read TGTGCCAGCAGCCGATATGGACAGGGGGGGACAGATACGCAGTATTTT. Its protein is CASSRYGQGGTDTQYF.

V and J are TRBV19 and TRBJ1-2, with TRBD1 as a possible D gene (5 bases). This CDR3 region has 14 residues. The germline V gene encodes CDR1 LNHDA and CDR2 SQIVND (reference sequence). V lost 7 bases to trimming and J lost 5 bases, with 17 bases between them. The DNA of the CDR3 is TGTGCCAGTACTTTAACGGGGGTAGAGTATGGCTACACCTTC. Translating gives CASTLTGVEYGYTF. The complete variable domain, with remaining parts taken from reference TRBV19 and TRBJ1-2, reads DGGITQSPKYLFRKEGQNVTLSCEQNLNHDAMYWYRQDPGQGLRLIYYSQIVNDFQKGDIAEGYSVSREKKESFPLTVTSAQKNPTAFYLCASTLTGVEYGYTFGSGTRLTVV.

The V and J genes are TRBV4-1 and TRBJ1-1, with a tentative D call TRBD1 (6 bases). Between the trimmed V and J ends, which lost 4 bases and 7 bases, there was a span of 19 bases. CDR3 length: 15 amino acids. The V gene's germline CDR1 is MGHRA and CDR2 YSYEKL. The CDR3 nucleotides read TGCGCCAGCAGCCTGTTTAACACAGGGTCCCTTGAAGCTTTCTTT. This gives the protein CASSLFNTGSLEAFF.